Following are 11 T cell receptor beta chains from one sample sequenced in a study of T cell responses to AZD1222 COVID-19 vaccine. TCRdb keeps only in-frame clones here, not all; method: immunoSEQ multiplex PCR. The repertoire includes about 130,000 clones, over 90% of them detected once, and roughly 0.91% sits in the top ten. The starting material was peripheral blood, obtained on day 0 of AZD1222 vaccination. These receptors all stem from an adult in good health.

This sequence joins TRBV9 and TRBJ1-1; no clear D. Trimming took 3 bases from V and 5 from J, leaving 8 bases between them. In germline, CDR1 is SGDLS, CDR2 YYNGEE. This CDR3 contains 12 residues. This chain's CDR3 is CASSGGLTEAFF. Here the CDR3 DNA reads TGTGCCAGCAGCGGAGGGCTAACTGAAGCTTTCTTT.

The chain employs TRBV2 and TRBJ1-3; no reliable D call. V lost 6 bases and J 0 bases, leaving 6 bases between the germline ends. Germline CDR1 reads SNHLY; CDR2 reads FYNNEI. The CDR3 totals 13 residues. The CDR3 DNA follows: TGTGCCAGCAGACTGAACTCTGGAAACACCATATATTTT. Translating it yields CASRLNSGNTIYF.

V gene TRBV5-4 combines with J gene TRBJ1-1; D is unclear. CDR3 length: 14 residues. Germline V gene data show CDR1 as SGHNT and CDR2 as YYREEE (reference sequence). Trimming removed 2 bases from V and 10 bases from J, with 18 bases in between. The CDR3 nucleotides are TGTGCCAGCAGCTTTGAGGGCACCTTTACGGGAGCTTTCTTT. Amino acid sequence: CASSFEGTFTGAFF.

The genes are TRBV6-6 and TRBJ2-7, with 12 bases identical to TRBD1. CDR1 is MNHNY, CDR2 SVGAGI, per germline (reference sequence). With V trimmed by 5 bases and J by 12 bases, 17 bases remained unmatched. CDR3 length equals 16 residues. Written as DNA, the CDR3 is TGTGCCAGCAGTCTCCCGATCGGGACAGGGGGCGCCCCGGGGTACTTC. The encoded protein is CASSLPIGTGGAPGYF.

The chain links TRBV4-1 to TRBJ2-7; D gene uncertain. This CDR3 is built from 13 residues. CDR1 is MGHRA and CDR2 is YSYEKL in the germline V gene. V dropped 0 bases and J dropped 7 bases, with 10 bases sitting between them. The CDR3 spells CASSQEPGGEQYF. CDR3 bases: TGCGCCAGCAGCCAAGAGCCGGGTGGTGAGCAGTACTTC.

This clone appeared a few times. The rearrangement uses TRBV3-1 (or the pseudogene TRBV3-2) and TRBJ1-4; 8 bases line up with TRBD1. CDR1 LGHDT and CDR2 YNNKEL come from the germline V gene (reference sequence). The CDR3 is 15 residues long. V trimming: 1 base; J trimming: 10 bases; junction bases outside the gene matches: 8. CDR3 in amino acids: CASSQAAQGGRKLFF. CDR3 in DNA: TGTGCCAGCAGCCAAGCGGCACAGGGGGGAAGAAAACTGTTTTTT.

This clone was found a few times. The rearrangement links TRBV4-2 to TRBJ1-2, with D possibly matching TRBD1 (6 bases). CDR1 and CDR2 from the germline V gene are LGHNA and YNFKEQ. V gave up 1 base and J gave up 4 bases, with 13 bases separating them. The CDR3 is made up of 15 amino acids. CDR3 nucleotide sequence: TGTGCCAGCAGCCAAGCCCTCGGACAGAGCTATGGCTACACCTTC. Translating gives CASSQALGQSYGYTF.

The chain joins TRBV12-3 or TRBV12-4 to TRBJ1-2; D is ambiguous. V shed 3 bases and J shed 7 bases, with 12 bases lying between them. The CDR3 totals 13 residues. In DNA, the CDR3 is TGTGCCAGCAGTTTGAGGGAGCCAGCTGGCTACACCTTC. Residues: CASSLREPAGYTF.

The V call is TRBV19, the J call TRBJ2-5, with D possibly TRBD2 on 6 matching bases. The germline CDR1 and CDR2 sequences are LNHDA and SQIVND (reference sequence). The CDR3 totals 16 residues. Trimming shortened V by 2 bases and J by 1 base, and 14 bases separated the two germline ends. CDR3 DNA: TGTGCCAGTAGTATAACCCCCCGGGGGTTCCAAGAGACCCAGTACTTC. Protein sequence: CASSITPRGFQETQYF.

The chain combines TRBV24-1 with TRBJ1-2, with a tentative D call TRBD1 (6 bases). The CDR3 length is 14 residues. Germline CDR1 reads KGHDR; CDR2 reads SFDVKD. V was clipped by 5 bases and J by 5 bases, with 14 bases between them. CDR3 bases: TGTGCCACCAGTGGCCCGGACAGAGGATATGGCTACACCTTC. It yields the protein CATSGPDRGYGYTF.

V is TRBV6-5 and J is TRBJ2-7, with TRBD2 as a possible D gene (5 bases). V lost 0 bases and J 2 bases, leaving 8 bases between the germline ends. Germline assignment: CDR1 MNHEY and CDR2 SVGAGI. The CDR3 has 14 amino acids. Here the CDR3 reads CASSYSDSTYEQYF. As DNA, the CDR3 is TGTGCCAGCAGTTACTCGGACTCAACCTACGAGCAGTACTTC.